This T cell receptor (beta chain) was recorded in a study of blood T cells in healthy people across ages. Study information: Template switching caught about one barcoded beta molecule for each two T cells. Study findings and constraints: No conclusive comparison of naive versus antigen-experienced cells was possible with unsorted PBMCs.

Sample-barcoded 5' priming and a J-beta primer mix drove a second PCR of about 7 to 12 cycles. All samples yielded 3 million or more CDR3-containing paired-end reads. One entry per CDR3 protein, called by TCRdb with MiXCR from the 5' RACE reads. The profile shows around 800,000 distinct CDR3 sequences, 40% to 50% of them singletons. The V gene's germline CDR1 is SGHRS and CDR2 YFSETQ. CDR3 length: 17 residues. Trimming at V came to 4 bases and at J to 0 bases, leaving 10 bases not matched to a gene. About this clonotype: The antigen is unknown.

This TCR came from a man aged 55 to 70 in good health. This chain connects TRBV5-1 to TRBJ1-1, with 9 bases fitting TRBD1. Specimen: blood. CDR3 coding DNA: TGCGCCAGCAGCCCCCCCGGGACAGGGCCCATGAACACTGAAGCTTTCTTT. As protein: CASSPPGTGPMNTEAFF. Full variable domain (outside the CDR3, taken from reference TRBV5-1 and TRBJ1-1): KAGVTQTPRYLIKTRGQQVTLSCSPISGHRSVSWYQQTPGQGLQFLFEYFSETQRNKGNFPGRFSGRQFSNSRSEMNVSTLELGDSALYLCASSPPGTGPMNTEAFFGQGTRLTVV.